This entry features one T cell receptor beta chain sequence. Its target is not known. TCRdb re-derived calls from the reads in MiXCR, one entry per CDR3 protein. The sample contains about 740,000 distinct CDR3 sequences, approximately 40% of which appear only once. The sample originates from a study of T cell repertoires in cytomegalovirus infection. Looking at the study overall: Carrying CMV and the relevant HLA type showed in public TCR beta signatures.

Study findings and constraints: Individuals carrying CMV plus the relevant HLA were identified by cumulative frequency of public TCR beta families.

Sequencing was done on a sample of PBMCs. The receptor was derived from a human donor in good health (CMV status not recorded). Some clones in this sample may be carry-over from other donors' samples.

The CDR3 nucleotides are TGTGCTAGTGGTTTGGTTACAGGGTTCGGCACTGAAGCTTTCTTT. Translated, it gives CASGLVTGFGTEAFF. The gene calls are TRBV12-5 and TRBJ1-1; D perhaps matches TRBD1 (6 bases). V shed 0 bases and J shed 4 bases, with 12 bases lying between them. Germline CDR1 is LGHNT and CDR2 is FRNRAP. The CDR3 has 15 amino acids.